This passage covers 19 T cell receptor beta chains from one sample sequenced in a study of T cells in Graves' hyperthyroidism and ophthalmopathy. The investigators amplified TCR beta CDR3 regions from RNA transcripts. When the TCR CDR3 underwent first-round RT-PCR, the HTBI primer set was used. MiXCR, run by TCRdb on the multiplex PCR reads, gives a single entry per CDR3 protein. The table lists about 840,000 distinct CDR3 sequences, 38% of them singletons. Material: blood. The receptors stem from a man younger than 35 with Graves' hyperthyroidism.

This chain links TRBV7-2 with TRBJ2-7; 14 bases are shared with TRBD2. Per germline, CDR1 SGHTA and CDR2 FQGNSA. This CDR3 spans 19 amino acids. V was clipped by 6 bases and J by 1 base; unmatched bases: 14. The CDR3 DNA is TGTGCCAGCAGTCGGGTTGCCGGGACTAGCGGGGGCAGTTCCTACGAGCAGTACTTC. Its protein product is CASSRVAGTSGGSSYEQYF.

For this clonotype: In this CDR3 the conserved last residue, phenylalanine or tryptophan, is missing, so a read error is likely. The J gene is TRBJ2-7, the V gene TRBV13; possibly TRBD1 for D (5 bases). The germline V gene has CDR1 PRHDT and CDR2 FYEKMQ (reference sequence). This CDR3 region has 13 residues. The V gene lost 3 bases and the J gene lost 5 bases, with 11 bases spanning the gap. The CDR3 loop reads CASSFGRANEQYC. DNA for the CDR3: TGTGCCAGCAGCTTCGGCAGGGCCAACGAGCAGTACTGC.

CDR3: CASREGRPETQYF. The CDR3 DNA is TGTGCCAGCCGGGAGGGCCGTCCGGAGACCCAGTACTTC. V gene TRBV2 combines with J gene TRBJ2-5; the match to TRBD2 covers 8 bases. Germline loops: CDR1 SNHLY, CDR2 FYNNEI. The CDR3 totals 13 residues. V gave up 8 bases and J gave up 5 bases; unmatched junction bases: 7.

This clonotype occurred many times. The CDR3 sequence: CASSVERGTNSPLHF. The CDR3 bases are TGTGCCAGCAGCGTAGAGCGGGGTACTAATTCACCCCTCCACTTT. V is TRBV9 and J is TRBJ1-6; D unclear. V lost 0 bases, J lost 6 bases, and 10 bases lay in between. The CDR3 is made up of 15 amino acids. Germline V CDR1 and CDR2: SGDLS, YYNGEE.

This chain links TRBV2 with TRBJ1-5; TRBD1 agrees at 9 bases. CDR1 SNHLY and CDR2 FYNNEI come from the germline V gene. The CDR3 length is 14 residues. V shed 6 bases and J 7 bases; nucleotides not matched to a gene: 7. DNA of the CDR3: TGTGCCAGCAGCGAAACAGGGGGCCCGCAGCCCCAGCATTTT. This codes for CASSETGGPQPQHF.

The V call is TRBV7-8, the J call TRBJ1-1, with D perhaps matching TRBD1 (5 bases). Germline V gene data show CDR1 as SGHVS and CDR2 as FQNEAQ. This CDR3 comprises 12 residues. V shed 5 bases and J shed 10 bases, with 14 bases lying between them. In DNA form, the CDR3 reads TGTGCCAGCAGCGCCGGGGCCGGGGGAGCTTTCTTT. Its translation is CASSAGAGGAFF.

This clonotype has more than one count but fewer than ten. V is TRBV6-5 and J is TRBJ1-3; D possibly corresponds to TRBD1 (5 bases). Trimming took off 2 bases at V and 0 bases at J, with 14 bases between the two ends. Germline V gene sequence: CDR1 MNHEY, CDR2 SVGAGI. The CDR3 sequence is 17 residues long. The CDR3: CASSYGSGPISGNTIYF. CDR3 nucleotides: TGTGCCAGCAGTTACGGATCAGGGCCTATCTCTGGAAACACCATATATTTT.

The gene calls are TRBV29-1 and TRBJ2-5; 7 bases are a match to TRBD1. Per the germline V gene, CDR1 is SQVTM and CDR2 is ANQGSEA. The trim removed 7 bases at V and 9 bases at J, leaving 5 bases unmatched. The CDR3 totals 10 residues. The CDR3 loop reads CSATGWAQYF. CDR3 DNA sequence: TGCAGCGCGACAGGGTGGGCCCAGTACTTC. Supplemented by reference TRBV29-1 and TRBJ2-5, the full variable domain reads SAVISQKPSRDICQRGTSLTIQCQVDSQVTMMFWYRQQPGQSLTLIATANQGSEATYESGFVIDKFPISRPNLTFSTLTVSNMSPEDSSIYLCSATGWAQYFGPGTRLLVL.

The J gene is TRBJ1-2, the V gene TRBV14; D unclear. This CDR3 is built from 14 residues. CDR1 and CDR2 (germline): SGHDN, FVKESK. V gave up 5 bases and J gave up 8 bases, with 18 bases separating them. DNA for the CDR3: TGTGCCAGCAGCATAGGGTTAGCAGGTCCCGGCTACACCTTC. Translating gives CASSIGLAGPGYTF.

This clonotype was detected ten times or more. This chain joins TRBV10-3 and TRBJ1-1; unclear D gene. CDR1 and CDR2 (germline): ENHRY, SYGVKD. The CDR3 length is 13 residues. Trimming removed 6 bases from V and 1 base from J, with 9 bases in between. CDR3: CAISPGRNTEAFF. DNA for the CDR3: TGTGCCATCAGCCCAGGTCGGAACACTGAAGCTTTCTTT.

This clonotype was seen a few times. The CDR3 nucleotides read TGTGCCAGCAGCCAATCGTACGGGAGCTCCTACGAGCAGTACTTC. This translates into CASSQSYGSSYEQYF. The chain links TRBV7-2 to TRBJ2-7, with a possible D match to TRBD2 (6 bases). Germline lookup yields CDR1 SGHTA and CDR2 FQGNSA. The CDR3 is 15 residues long. Deletions cut 5 bases from V and 0 bases from J, with 14 bases between.

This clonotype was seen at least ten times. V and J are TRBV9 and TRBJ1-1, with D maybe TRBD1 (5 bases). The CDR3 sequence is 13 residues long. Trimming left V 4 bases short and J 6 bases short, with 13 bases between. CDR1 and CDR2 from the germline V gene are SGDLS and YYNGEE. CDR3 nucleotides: TGTGCCAGCAGCCTCGAAGGGGTCGCTGAAGCTTTCTTT. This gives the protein CASSLEGVAEAFF. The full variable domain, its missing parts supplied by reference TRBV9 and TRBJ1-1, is DSGVTQTPKHLITATGQRVTLRCSPRSGDLSVYWYQQSLDQGLQFLIQYYNGEERAKGNILERFSAQQFPDLHSELNLSSLELGDSALYFCASSLEGVAEAFFGQGTRLTVV.

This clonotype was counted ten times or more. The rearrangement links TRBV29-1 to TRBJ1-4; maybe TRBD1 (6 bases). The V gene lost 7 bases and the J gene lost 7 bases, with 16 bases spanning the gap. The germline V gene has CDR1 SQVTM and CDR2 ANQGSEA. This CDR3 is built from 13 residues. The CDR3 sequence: CSALDRKVEKLFF. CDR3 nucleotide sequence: TGCAGCGCCCTGGACAGAAAGGTTGAAAAACTGTTTTTT.

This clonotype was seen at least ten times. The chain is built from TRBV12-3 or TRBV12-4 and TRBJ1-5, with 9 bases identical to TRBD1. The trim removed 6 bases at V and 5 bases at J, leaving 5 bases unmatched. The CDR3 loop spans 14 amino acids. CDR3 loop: CASRDRGSDQPQHF. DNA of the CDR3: TGTGCCAGCAGGGACAGGGGATCCGATCAGCCCCAGCATTTT.

Here the CDR3 DNA reads TGTGCCAGTAGTATAGATCTATTCGTGGACAGCTCTGGAAACACCATATATTTT. This encodes CASSIDLFVDSSGNTIYF. The rearrangement uses TRBV19 and TRBJ1-3; D is perhaps TRBD1 (6 bases). The CDR3 contains 18 residues. Germline CDR1 LNHDA, CDR2 SQIVND (reference sequence). V was cut by 0 bases and J by 0 bases, with 15 bases left in between.

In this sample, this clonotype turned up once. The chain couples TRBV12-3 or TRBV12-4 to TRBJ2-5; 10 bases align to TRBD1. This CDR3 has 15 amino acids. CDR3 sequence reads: CASTCRDRGQETQYF. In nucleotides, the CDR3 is TGTGCTAGTACATGCCGGGACAGGGGCCAAGAGACCCAGTACTTC.

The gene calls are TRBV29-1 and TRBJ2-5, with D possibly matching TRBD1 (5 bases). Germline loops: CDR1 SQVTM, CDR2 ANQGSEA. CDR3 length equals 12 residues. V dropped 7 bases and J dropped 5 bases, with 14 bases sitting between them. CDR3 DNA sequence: TGCAGCGCGGCGGCAGGGCACGAGACCCAGTACTTC. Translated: CSAAAGHETQYF. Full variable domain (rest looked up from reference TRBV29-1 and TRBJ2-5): SAVISQKPSRDICQRGTSLTIQCQVDSQVTMMFWYRQQPGQSLTLIATANQGSEATYESGFVIDKFPISRPNLTFSTLTVSNMSPEDSSIYLCSAAAGHETQYFGPGTRLLVL.

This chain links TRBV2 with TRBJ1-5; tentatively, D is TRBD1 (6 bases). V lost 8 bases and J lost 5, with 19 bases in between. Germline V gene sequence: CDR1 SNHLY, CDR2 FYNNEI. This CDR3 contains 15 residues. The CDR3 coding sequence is TGTGCCAGCGTGAAGGCAACAGGGAAGGATCAGCCCCAGCATTTT. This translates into CASVKATGKDQPQHF.

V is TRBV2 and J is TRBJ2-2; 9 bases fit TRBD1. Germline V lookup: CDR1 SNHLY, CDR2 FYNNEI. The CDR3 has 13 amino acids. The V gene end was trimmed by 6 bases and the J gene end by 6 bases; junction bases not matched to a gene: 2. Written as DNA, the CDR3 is TGTGCCAGCAGGCGACAGGGGGCCGGGGAGCTGTTTTTT. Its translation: CASRRQGAGELFF.